These 31 T cell receptor beta chains were all obtained from the same sample, sequenced in a study of blood T cell repertoires in COVID-19. Sequencing used immunoSEQ multiplex PCR; TCRdb keeps in-frame clones, though not all of them. Among a few hundred thousand clones listed, approximately 77% were seen once. The sequenced sample consisted of peripheral blood. These TCRs come from a human donor with acute or convalescent COVID-19. The donor label of this sample is uncertain.

The V and J genes are TRBV2 and TRBJ2-1, with 7 bases aligning to TRBD2. Germline-derived CDR1 and CDR2 are SNHLY and FYNNEI. This CDR3 is built from 14 residues. Trimming removed 5 bases from V and 7 bases from J; junction bases left unmatched: 8. The CDR3 loop is CASSWLAVWNEQFF. The CDR3 DNA follows: TGTGCCAGCAGTTGGCTAGCGGTGTGGAATGAGCAGTTCTTC. The full variable domain, completed using reference TRBV2 and TRBJ2-1, is EPEVTQTPSHQVTQMGQEVILRCVPISNHLYFYWYRQILGQKVEFLVSFYNNEISEKSEIFDDQFSVERPDGSNFTLKIRSTKLEDSAMYFCASSWLAVWNEQFFGPGTRLTVL.

The genes are TRBV19 and TRBJ2-2, with TRBD2 matching over 10 bases. V was clipped by 3 bases and J by 3 bases; unmatched bases: 7. In germline, CDR1 is LNHDA, CDR2 SQIVND (reference sequence). The CDR3 is 17 amino acids. CDR3 amino acids: CASSIIRAGGYTGELFF. CDR3 coding DNA: TGTGCCAGTAGTATTATTAGAGCGGGGGGGTACACCGGGGAGCTGTTTTTT.

This clone has just a few counts. J is TRBJ1-5 and V is TRBV7-2; D perhaps matches TRBD1 (5 bases). In germline, CDR1 is SGHTA, CDR2 FQGNSA. Trimming cost V 5 bases and J 3 bases, with 11 bases left between them. The CDR3 extends over 14 amino acids. CDR3 sequence: CASSLDSFNQPQHF. For the CDR3, the DNA is TGTGCCAGCAGCCTAGACAGCTTCAATCAGCCCCAGCATTTT.

J is TRBJ2-1 and V is TRBV24-1; tentative D call: TRBD2 (5 bases). The germline V and J ends were trimmed by 3 bases and 8 bases, with 22 bases remaining between them. This CDR3 has 17 amino acids. From germline, CDR1 is KGHDR and CDR2 SFDVKD. CDR3 amino acids: CATSDKGGLALAHEQFF. For the CDR3, the DNA is TGTGCCACCAGTGATAAGGGCGGTCTAGCCTTAGCCCATGAGCAGTTCTTC.

This chain connects TRBV3-1 (or the pseudogene TRBV3-2) to TRBJ1-6; tentatively, D is TRBD1 (6 bases). Germline loops: CDR1 LGHDT, CDR2 YNNKEL (reference sequence). V was shortened by 1 base and J by 10 bases, with 14 bases between the two germline ends. This CDR3 is built from 15 residues. CDR3 sequence reads: CASSQVGGAGSPLHF. The CDR3 nucleotides read TGTGCCAGCAGCCAAGTTGGGGGCGCGGGCTCACCCCTCCACTTT.

There are a few counts of this clone. This sample includes further DNA sequences coding for the same CDR3. This chain connects TRBV18 to TRBJ2-7; tentatively, D is TRBD1 (6 bases). The V end lost 2 bases, the J end lost 6 bases, and 11 bases lay between the germline ends. Germline lookup yields CDR1 KGHSH and CDR2 LQKENI. The CDR3 runs 13 residues. For the CDR3, the DNA is TGTGCCAGCTCACCAAACACAGGGCGCGAGCAGTACTTC. Its protein product is CASSPNTGREQYF.

V is TRBV6-6 and J is TRBJ2-3, with TRBD2 identical over 8 bases. The CDR3 is 15 amino acids. Trimming at V came to 2 bases and at J to 3 bases, leaving 4 bases not matched to a gene. Germline V lookup: CDR1 MNHNY, CDR2 SVGAGI (reference sequence). The CDR3 sequence: CASSYDGGGTDTQYF. Here the CDR3 DNA reads TGTGCCAGCAGTTACGACGGGGGGGGGACAGATACGCAGTATTTT.

V is TRBV4-1 and J is TRBJ2-2, with D unresolved. There are 13 residues in the CDR3. In germline, CDR1 is MGHRA, CDR2 YSYEKL. Trimming took off 4 bases at V and 2 bases at J, with 5 bases between the two ends. The CDR3: CASSLSNTGELFF. The CDR3 nucleotides read TGCGCCAGCAGCCTAAGCAACACCGGGGAGCTGTTTTTT.

The V gene is TRBV5-1, the J gene TRBJ2-1; 9 bases align to TRBD1. Germline assignment: CDR1 SGHRS and CDR2 YFSETQ. The V gene end was trimmed by 5 bases and the J gene end by 8 bases; junction bases not matched to a gene: 11. CDR3 size: 15 residues. In DNA, the CDR3 is TGCGCCAGCAGACCCGTGGGACAGGGAGTAGATGAGCAGTTCTTC. This gives the protein CASRPVGQGVDEQFF.

This sequence joins TRBV6-5 and TRBJ1-3, with D unclear. Germline lookup yields CDR1 MNHEY and CDR2 SVGAGI. CDR3 length equals 15 residues. Trimming shortened V by 0 bases and J by 2 bases, and 8 bases separated the two germline ends. The chain's CDR3 is CASSYSGEAGNTIYF. In nucleotides, the CDR3 is TGTGCCAGCAGTTACTCCGGAGAGGCTGGAAACACCATATATTTT.

This clone was seen only once. The chain combines TRBV9 with TRBJ1-6; the match to TRBD1 covers 7 bases. V was pared by 4 bases and J by 4 bases, with 17 bases of the junction left unmatched. Germline values: CDR1 SGDLS, CDR2 YYNGEE. The CDR3 extends over 19 amino acids. Here the CDR3 DNA reads TGTGCCAGCAGCTCACCCCGGGGACAGCCCAGGCATTATAATTCACCCCTCCACTTT. This codes for CASSSPRGQPRHYNSPLHF.

The chain is built from TRBV28 and TRBJ2-7; 7 nucleotides agree with TRBD1. The CDR3 runs 15 residues. V gave up 10 bases and J gave up 3 bases; unmatched junction bases: 15. Germline CDR1 reads MDHEN; CDR2 reads SYDVKM. CDR3 bases: TGTGCCATCCGGGACAGCCGCCTTGGTCTCTACGAGCAGTACTTC. It translates to CAIRDSRLGLYEQYF.

This clone came up a few times. The chain combines TRBV7-8 with TRBJ2-7; 7 bases map to TRBD2. V gave up 7 bases and J gave up 5 bases; unmatched junction bases: 11. The CDR3 spans 14 residues. The germline V gene has CDR1 SGHVS and CDR2 FQNEAQ. The CDR3 loop is CASMSGDAMNEQYF. CDR3 sequence (DNA): TGTGCCAGCATGAGCGGGGACGCCATGAACGAGCAGTACTTC.

This clone was seen a handful of times. This chain connects TRBV2 to TRBJ1-5, with 8 positions matching TRBD1. Unmatched junction bases numbered 0, after V lost 1 base and J lost 4 bases. The CDR3 extends over 14 amino acids. CDR1 is SNHLY and CDR2 is FYNNEI in the germline V gene. The CDR3 is CASSEGTGNQPQHF. The CDR3 DNA sequence: TGTGCCAGCAGTGAAGGGACAGGGAATCAGCCCCAGCATTTT.

The V gene is TRBV5-1, the J gene TRBJ1-1; 10 bases fit TRBD1. CDR3 length: 15 amino acids. Germline V gene lookup returns CDR1 SGHRS and CDR2 YFSETQ. J was trimmed by 4 bases and V by 4 bases; bases with no gene match: 7. The CDR3 DNA reads TGCGCCAGCAGCATGGGACAGGGGACGATCACTGAAGCTTTCTTT. It codes for CASSMGQGTITEAFF.

J is TRBJ1-6 and V is TRBV30; 10 positions match TRBD1. After removal of 5 bases from V and 7 bases from J, the junction contained 5 bases not matched to a gene. CDR3 length equals 14 residues. Germline V gene data show CDR1 as GTSNPN and CDR2 as SVGIG (reference sequence). The CDR3 is CAWDRGLWNSPLHF. The CDR3 coding sequence is TGTGCCTGGGACAGGGGGCTCTGGAATTCACCCCTCCACTTT.

V usage is TRBV6-2 or TRBV6-3 and J usage is TRBJ1-2; no reliable D call. CDR1 is MNHEY and CDR2 is SVGEGT in the germline V gene. This CDR3 comprises 12 residues. Trimming took 6 bases from V and 8 from J, leaving 13 bases between them. The CDR3 sequence: CASSRQPEGYTF. CDR3 nucleotides: TGTGCCAGCAGCCGACAACCCGAAGGCTACACCTTC.

This clone was detected a few times. This specimen includes other DNA sequences encoding the same CDR3. V gene TRBV5-1 combines with J gene TRBJ2-2; D unresolved. V lost 0 bases and J 1 base, leaving 4 bases between the germline ends. This CDR3 is 14 amino acids long. Germline-derived CDR1 and CDR2 are SGHRS and YFSETQ. The CDR3 coding sequence is TGCGCCAGCAGCTTGGGAGGGAACACCGGGGAGCTGTTTTTT. It specifies CASSLGGNTGELFF.

The J gene is TRBJ1-2, the V gene TRBV5-6; 7 bases fit TRBD1. CDR3 length: 14 residues. Germline V gene lookup returns CDR1 SGHDT and CDR2 YYEEEE. J lost 4 bases, V lost 0 bases, and 3 bases had no gene match. CDR3 DNA sequence: TGTGCCAGCAGCTTGGGAGGGGGCTTCTATGGCTACACCTTC. This sequence encodes CASSLGGGFYGYTF.

This clone was recorded only once. The gene calls are TRBV18 and TRBJ1-1, with 7 nucleotides matching TRBD1. Germline CDR1 reads KGHSH; CDR2 reads LQKENI. There are 15 residues in the CDR3. Trimming removed 8 bases from V and 1 base from J; junction bases left unmatched: 10. This CDR3 is CASPKPGTANTEAFF. Written as DNA, the CDR3 is TGTGCCAGCCCTAAACCCGGGACAGCGAACACTGAAGCTTTCTTT.

Note on this clone: At one end the junction does not follow the germline gene, possibly because of a read error. This chain joins TRBV4-2 and TRBJ1-4; D call uncertain. The germline gives CDR1 LGHNA, CDR2 YNFKEQ. CDR3 length: 13 amino acids. The CDR3 protein is CASSQPPKEKLFF. CDR3 nucleotides: TGTGCCAGCAGCCAACCCCCTAAGGAAAAACTGTTTTTT.

CDR3 sequence (DNA): TGTGCCAGCAGCGTAGCTTACCTAGCGGGAGGGCTTAAGAATGAGCAGTTCTTC. Translation gives CASSVAYLAGGLKNEQFF. The genes are TRBV9 and TRBJ2-1; the match to TRBD2 covers 12 bases. V lost 0 bases, J lost 7 bases, and 11 bases stayed unmatched. The CDR3 has 18 residues. Germline CDR1 SGDLS, CDR2 YYNGEE.

The chain has TRBV4-2 and TRBJ1-1; weak D call: TRBD1 (6 bases). The V gene's germline CDR1 is LGHNA and CDR2 YNFKEQ. This CDR3 has 15 residues. V lost 0 bases and J 4 bases, leaving 12 bases between the germline ends. For the CDR3, the DNA is TGTGCCAGCAGCCAAGAGGGGCAGGGGCCCACTGAAGCTTTCTTT. This encodes CASSQEGQGPTEAFF.

CDR3 protein: CASSPHGQINQPQHF. CDR3 coding DNA: TGTGCCAGCAGCCCCCACGGACAGATCAATCAGCCCCAGCATTTT. The chain is built from TRBV28 and TRBJ1-5; maybe TRBD1 (6 bases). Germline CDR1 is MDHEN and CDR2 is SYDVKM. This CDR3 contains 15 residues. V was trimmed by 6 bases and J by 3 bases, leaving 15 bases between them.

CDR3 in amino acids: CASELGQRQYF. The CDR3 DNA reads as TGTGCCAGCGAACTAGGACAGCGGCAGTATTTT. The chain is built from TRBV3-1 (or the pseudogene TRBV3-2) and TRBJ2-3; tentatively, D is TRBD1 (6 bases). This CDR3 contains 11 residues. Germline V gene data show CDR1 as LGHDT and CDR2 as YNNKEL (reference sequence). V lost 8 bases and J 11 bases, leaving 14 bases between the germline ends.

This clone came up once. The chain combines TRBV30 with TRBJ1-6; no firm D call. CDR3 length: 17 residues. Trimming left V 4 bases short and J 0 bases short, with 16 bases between. The germline V gene encodes CDR1 GTSNPN and CDR2 SVGIG (reference sequence). CDR3: CAWNTYLGSSYNSPLHF. CDR3 coding DNA: TGTGCCTGGAATACGTATCTGGGGAGCTCCTATAATTCACCCCTCCACTTT.

In this sample, this clone turned up once. The V gene is TRBV7-9, the J gene TRBJ1-2, with no clear D. Looked up from germline, CDR1 is SEHNR and CDR2 is FQNEAQ (reference sequence). The CDR3 contains 13 residues. The V end was cut by 5 bases, the J end by 0 bases, with 7 bases between. The CDR3 sequence: CASSPLSNYGYTF. DNA for the CDR3: TGTGCCAGCAGCCCTTTATCTAACTATGGCTACACCTTC.

V is TRBV5-5 and J is TRBJ2-7; 8 nucleotides align to TRBD2. The germline CDR1 and CDR2 sequences are SGHKS and YYEKEE (reference sequence). The CDR3 has 14 amino acids. V dropped 1 base and J dropped 2; count of bases not matched to a gene: 2. The DNA of the CDR3 is TGTGCCAGCAGCTTGTTAGCGGGGACCTACGAGCAGTACTTC. This encodes CASSLLAGTYEQYF.

The table lists this clone with a few counts. V usage is TRBV6-5 and J usage is TRBJ2-1; 7 nucleotides agree with TRBD2. The CDR3 loop spans 14 amino acids. V dropped 10 bases and J dropped 3; count of bases not matched to a gene: 9. Germline V CDR1 and CDR2: MNHEY, SVGAGI. The CDR3 DNA follows: TGTGCCACCGGGCGGCGGGACTACTACAATGAGCAGTTCTTC. Protein sequence: CATGRRDYYNEQFF.

This clone showed up just a few times. In nucleotides, the CDR3 is TGTGCCAGCAAGGTGGGGCGACAGGGTAGGAATCAGCCCCAGCATTTT. Translation gives CASKVGRQGRNQPQHF. The chain combines TRBV2 with TRBJ1-5; TRBD1 aligns across 7 bases. The CDR3 runs 16 residues. Germline V gene lookup returns CDR1 SNHLY and CDR2 FYNNEI. V was pared by 7 bases and J by 4 bases, with 13 bases of the junction left unmatched.

The rearrangement joins TRBV4-1 to TRBJ1-1; 7 bases match TRBD1. The CDR3 length is 15 residues. Germline trimming cut 4 bases from V and 1 base from J; bases unmatched to any gene: 6. From germline, CDR1 is MGHRA and CDR2 YSYEKL. Here the CDR3 DNA reads TGCGCCAGCAGCCTACCAGGGACAGAGAACACTGAAGCTTTCTTT. This translates into CASSLPGTENTEAFF.